This is a list of T cell receptor beta chains from one sample in a study of blood T cell repertoires in COVID-19. Sequencing was performed with immunoSEQ multiplex PCR; in TCRdb, only in-frame clones are kept and a portion is missing. The table lists about 74,000 clones, around nine tenths of them singletons. Sequences were obtained from peripheral blood. Receptors were obtained from a woman older than 75 with active or convalescent COVID-19. The CDR3 runs from the conserved cysteine through the conserved F or W. Fields, in order: clone size, D gene, V gene, J gene, CDR3 protein, CDR3 DNA. The D gene is left open where the match is weak. A clone size is listed for some rows: how often the clone was seen (once, few, many), or a class if it is expanded.

>.|.|TRBV27|TRBJ1-2
CASSLVYRNYGYTF
TGTGCCAGCAGTTTAGTTTACAGGAACTATGGCTACACCTTC
>.|.|TRBV5-4|TRBJ2-7
CASSLNGRQAYEQYF
TGTGCCAGCAGCTTAAACGGCCGGCAGGCCTACGAGCAGTACTTC
>.|.|TRBV5-1|TRBJ2-5
CASSAGLYQETQYF
TGCGCCAGCAGCGCGGGACTGTACCAAGAGACCCAGTACTTC
>.|TRBD1|TRBV18|TRBJ1-3
CASSPPNGAGGGNTIYF
TGTGCCAGCTCACCACCAAATGGAGCAGGGGGCGGAAACACCATATATTTT
>.|.|TRBV6-2/TRBV6-3|TRBJ1-5
CASSYTGQSYGNQPQHF
TGTGCCAGCAGTTACACAGGACAGTCTTATGGCAATCAGCCCCAGCATTTT
>.|.|TRBV3-1/TRBV3-2|TRBJ2-1
CASSHPGSSYNEQFF
TGTGCCAGCAGCCATCCAGGTAGCTCCTACAATGAGCAGTTCTTC
>.|TRBD1|TRBV7-7|TRBJ2-5
CASSPTGGEETQYF
TGTGCCAGCAGCCCGACAGGGGGCGAAGAGACCCAGTACTTC
>once|.|TRBV19|TRBJ1-1
CASSMRRNTEAFF
TGTGCCAGTAGTATGAGGAGGAACACTGAAGCTTTCTTT
>.|.|TRBV19|TRBJ1-4
CASSPVGAAANEKLFF
TGTGCCAGTAGCCCAGTGGGGGCGGCGGCTAATGAAAAACTGTTTTTT
>.|TRBD2|TRBV5-8|TRBJ2-2
CASSLGLATANTGELFF
TGTGCCAGCAGCCTCGGACTAGCGACTGCGAACACCGGGGAGCTGTTTTTT
>.|.|TRBV19|TRBJ1-3
CASSIGNRANTIYF
TGTGCCAGTAGTATAGGGAACAGGGCAAACACCATATATTTT
>.|.|TRBV27|TRBJ1-6
CASSRRGPNSPLHF
TGTGCCAGCAGTCGCAGGGGTCCTAATTCACCCCTCCACTTT
>.|TRBD1|TRBV24-1|TRBJ2-3
CATSDPGQGTDTQYF
TGTGCCACCAGTGATCCGGGACAGGGCACAGATACGCAGTATTTT
>.|TRBD1|TRBV5-6|TRBJ1-5
CASSSSGQRYQPQHF
TGTGCCAGCAGCTCGTCGGGACAGAGGTATCAGCCCCAGCATTTT
>.|.|TRBV11-2|TRBJ2-1
CASSFRGNEQFF
TGTGCCAGCAGCTTTAGGGGTAATGAGCAGTTCTTC
>once|TRBD2|TRBV29-1|TRBJ2-1
CSVGTSANNEQFF
TGCAGCGTTGGGACTAGCGCGAACAATGAGCAGTTCTTC
>.|.|TRBV11-2|TRBJ2-5
CASSLAPQWAQETQYF
TGTGCCAGCAGCTTAGCTCCCCAGTGGGCCCAAGAGACCCAGTACTTC
>.|.|TRBV6-2/TRBV6-3|TRBJ2-7
CASSYALRGQYF
TGTGCCAGCAGTTACGCCTTAAGGGGGCAGTACTTC
>once|TRBD1|TRBV24-1|TRBJ2-7
CVFRDRAYEQYF
TGTGTATTCCGGGACAGGGCCTACGAGCAGTACTTC
>.|.|TRBV6-2/TRBV6-3|TRBJ1-1
CASSSHSNTEAFF
TGTGCCAGCAGTTCCCATTCGAACACTGAAGCTTTCTTT
>.|.|TRBV6-5|TRBJ2-7
CASSLQGPPYEQYF
TGTGCCAGCAGCCTACAGGGTCCTCCCTACGAGCAGTACTTC
>.|TRBD1|TRBV27|TRBJ1-6
CASSLDRSHNSPLHF
TGTGCCAGCAGTTTGGACAGGTCCCATAATTCACCCCTCCACTTT
>.|.|TRBV5-4|TRBJ1-2
CASSSGTAYGYTF
TGTGCCAGCAGCTCCGGGACTGCTTATGGCTACACCTTC